These T cell receptor beta chains were read from a single sample in a study of cytomegalovirus exposure and HLA in healthy donors. Assay used: immunoSEQ multiplex PCR; TCRdb lists only in-frame clones, some missing. In the table there are more than 100,000 clones, 79% of which are singletons. Sequencing input: PBMCs. Receptors originate from a male donor in good health and CMV-seronegative. CDR3s include the opening cysteine and the closing phenylalanine or tryptophan. A D gene is named only where the DNA matches it firmly. Rows give clone size only sometimes, using once, few, many, or a class for an expanded clone.

j_call clone_size cdr3_length v_call d_call cdr3_nt cdr3_aa
TRBJ2-7 NA 12 TRBV14 NA TGTGCCAGCAGCCAAGTTGGGAGAGAGCAGTACTTC CASSQVGREQYF
TRBJ1-1 NA 13 TRBV30 TRBD1 TGTGCCTGGCGGGACAGGGTATTCACTGAAGCTTTCTTT CAWRDRVFTEAFF
TRBJ1-3 NA 16 TRBV18 TRBD1 TGTGCCAGCTCACCGCTGGGACAGGGTCTAGGAAACACCATATATTTT CASSPLGQGLGNTIYF
TRBJ2-6 few 14 TRBV30 TRBD2 TGTGCCTGGAGTGCGGGGGGAGGGGCCAACGTCCTGACTTTC CAWSAGGGANVLTF
TRBJ2-7 once 14 TRBV29-1 TRBD2 TGCAGCGTTGTGGGGGGGTCGGATTCCTACGAGCAGTACTTC CSVVGGSDSYEQYF
TRBJ1-1 NA 10 TRBV11-3 NA TGTGCCGGCGGGAACACTGAAGCTTTCTTT CAGGNTEAFF
TRBJ2-1 once 16 TRBV5-4 TRBD2 TGTGCCAGCAGCCGTGATCCTAGCGGGGGAACCCAGGAGCAGTTCTTC CASSRDPSGGTQEQFF
TRBJ1-4 NA 13 TRBV11-3 NA TGTGCCAGCACCAATTGGGGCGGAGAAAAACTGTTTTTT CASTNWGGEKLFF
TRBJ2-7 NA 13 TRBV5-1 TRBD1 TGCGCCAGCAACCCGGGGACAGCCCACGAGCAGTACTTC CASNPGTAHEQYF
TRBJ1-2 NA 13 TRBV27 NA TGTGCCAGCAGTTCAAGAGTGAATTATGGCTACACCTTC CASSSRVNYGYTF
TRBJ2-7 many 15 TRBV4-3 NA TGCGCCAGCAGCCAAGAACTTAACAGCCCCTACGAGCAGTACTTC CASSQELNSPYEQYF
TRBJ2-2 NA 17 TRBV19 TRBD2 TGTGCCAGTAGTATAGATCGGGGGGACTCGAACACCGGGGAGCTGTTTTTT CASSIDRGDSNTGELFF
TRBJ2-7 NA 14 TRBV18 NA TGTGCCAGCTCACCAGACAGGTCCCCCTACGAGCAGTACTTC CASSPDRSPYEQYF
TRBJ2-1 NA 11 TRBV5-1 NA TGCGCCAGCGAGGGCAACAATGAGCAGTTCTTC CASEGNNEQFF
TRBJ1-1 NA 12 TRBV19 NA TGTGCCAGTAGTATCGATAGAGTTGAAGCTTTCTTT CASSIDRVEAFF
TRBJ1-2 NA 16 TRBV18 NA TGTGCCAGCTCACCACCGTCCCTAGGAGGGGCCTATGGCTACACCTTC CASSPPSLGGAYGYTF
TRBJ1-1 NA 15 TRBV5-1 TRBD1 TGCGCCAGCAGCGTGCTACAGGGGGCGCCGGGTGAAGCTTTCTTT CASSVLQGAPGEAFF
TRBJ2-7 NA 15 TRBV5-1 NA TGCGCCAGCAGCTTGGCCCTAGCGAGCTCCTACGAGCAGTACTTC CASSLALASSYEQYF
TRBJ2-1 NA 13 TRBV2 NA TGTGGGATGCAGGGGGGCCGGGGAAATGAGCAGTTCTTC CGMQGGRGNEQFF
TRBJ2-2 NA 18 TRBV7-2 TRBD2 TGTGCCAGCAGCTTAGAGCCGAGGACTAGCGGGGGGATCGGGGAGCTGTTTTTT CASSLEPRTSGGIGELFF
TRBJ1-1 NA 13 TRBV30 TRBD1 TGTGCCTGGGACCGACAGGGTAACACTGAAGCTTTCTTT CAWDRQGNTEAFF
TRBJ1-1 NA 14 TRBV19 NA TGTGCCAGTATTTTTCGCGCAGGGAAGGCTGAAGCTTTCTTT CASIFRAGKAEAFF
TRBJ1-2 NA 13 TRBV5-4 TRBD1 TGTGCCAGCAGCCCATGGACAGGCTATGGCTACACCTTC CASSPWTGYGYTF
TRBJ1-5 NA 17 TRBV7-8 TRBD1 TGTGCCAGCACCGACGAAGCAGGGACAGGGGCTGCCCAGCCCCAGCATTTT CASTDEAGTGAAQPQHF
TRBJ1-3 few 16 TRBV5-1 NA TGCGCCAGCAGCATAGGACAGACTCAGGGTGGAAACACCATATATTTT CASSIGQTQGGNTIYF
TRBJ1-2 NA 15 TRBV5-1 NA TGCGCCAGCAGCTTGGCGGACAGAATTAACTATGGCTACACCTTC CASSLADRINYGYTF
TRBJ1-5 NA 13 TRBV6-5 NA TGTGCCAGCAGCTCTGACAGGAATCAGCCCCAGCATTTT CASSSDRNQPQHF
TRBJ1-2 NA 13 TRBV30 NA TGTGCCTGGAGTCCTACAGGGACCTATGGCTACACCTTC CAWSPTGTYGYTF
TRBJ2-7 NA 14 TRBV18 TRBD2 TGTGCCAGCTCACCATCGGGGGAGGGCCACGAGCAGTACTTC CASSPSGEGHEQYF
TRBJ2-7 few 13 TRBV2 TRBD1 TGTGCCAGGGACAGGGAGAGCTCCTACGAGCAGTACTTC CARDRESSYEQYF
TRBJ1-2 NA 12 TRBV2 TRBD1 TGTGCCAGCAGGAGGGACAGCTATGGCTACACCTTC CASRRDSYGYTF
TRBJ2-7 few 13 TRBV9 NA TGTGCCAGCTCAATGGAGGGTCGACGCGAGCAGTACTTC CASSMEGRREQYF
TRBJ2-7 NA 16 TRBV4-1 TRBD2 TGCGCCAGCAGCCGAGGAGCGGGACTGACGATTTACGAGCAGTACTTC CASSRGAGLTIYEQYF
TRBJ1-5 once 15 TRBV7-2 TRBD1 TGTGCCAGCAGCTTAGGAGACAGGGTTTATCAGCCCCAGCATTTT CASSLGDRVYQPQHF
TRBJ2-1 NA 12 TRBV12-5 NA TGTGCTAGTGGTTTGGACAGGGATGAGCAGTTCTTC CASGLDRDEQFF
TRBJ2-3 NA 19 TRBV30 TRBD2 TGTGCCTGGACCCGTGGGCTAGCGGGGGGGAGAACTAGCACAGATACGCAGTATTTT CAWTRGLAGGRTSTDTQYF
TRBJ2-5 NA 16 TRBV27 TRBD2 TGTGCCAGCAGTTCGGGACTAGCGGGGGGACCGACGGCCCAGTACTTC CASSSGLAGGPTAQYF
TRBJ2-1 NA 15 TRBV6-5 NA TGTGCCAGCAGTTACTCTGGACAGCATAACAATGAGCAGTTCTTC CASSYSGQHNNEQFF
TRBJ2-1 NA 14 TRBV15 NA TGTGCCACCAGCAGAGATAGCAGACTCAATGAGCAGTTCTTC CATSRDSRLNEQFF
TRBJ2-5 NA 14 TRBV30 TRBD1 TGTGCCTCGGATCGGACAGGGGGCCGTGAGACCCAGTACTTC CASDRTGGRETQYF
TRBJ2-5 NA 11 TRBV6-1 NA TGTGCCAGCAGTTCGGGGGTGACCCAGTACTTC CASSSGVTQYF
TRBJ2-5 NA 18 TRBV7-6 TRBD2 TGTGCCAGCAGCAGTCTTATAGGGCGGGGGGCAATCCCGGAGACCCAGTACTTC CASSSLIGRGAIPETQYF
TRBJ2-1 NA 14 TRBV7-9 NA TGTGCCAGCAGGCCCCGGGGGGCTTACAATGAGCAGTTCTTC CASRPRGAYNEQFF
TRBJ2-1 NA 12 TRBV5-1 NA TGCGCCAGCACCCGAGGTGTTGGGGAGCAGTTCTTC CASTRGVGEQFF
TRBJ1-1 NA 14 TRBV27 TRBD1 TGTGCCAGCAGTGTAAGGGGGCAGAACACTGAAGCTTTCTTT CASSVRGQNTEAFF
TRBJ1-2 NA 12 TRBV18 NA TGTGCCAGCTCACCCCGCGCACATGGCTACACCTTC CASSPRAHGYTF
TRBJ2-7 NA 11 TRBV6-1 NA TGTGCCAGCAGTCACATCCACGAGCAGTACTTC CASSHIHEQYF
TRBJ2-1 NA 16 TRBV7-6 TRBD2 TGTGCCAGCAGCTCCCTGACTAGCGGGGGGGCCGGTGAGCAGTTCTTC CASSSLTSGGAGEQFF